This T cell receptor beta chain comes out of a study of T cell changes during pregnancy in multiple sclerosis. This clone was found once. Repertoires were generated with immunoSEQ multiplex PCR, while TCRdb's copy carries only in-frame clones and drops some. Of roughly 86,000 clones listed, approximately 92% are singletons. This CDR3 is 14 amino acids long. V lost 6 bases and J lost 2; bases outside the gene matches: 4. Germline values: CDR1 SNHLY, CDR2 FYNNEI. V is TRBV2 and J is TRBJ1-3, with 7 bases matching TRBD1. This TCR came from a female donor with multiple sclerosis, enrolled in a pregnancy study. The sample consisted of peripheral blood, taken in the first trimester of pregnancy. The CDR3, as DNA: TGTGCCAGCAGAGCAGGGACAGCTGGAAACACCATATATTTT. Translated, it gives CASRAGTAGNTIYF.